One sample yielded the 18 T cell receptor beta chains listed below, sequenced in a study of beta chain features in type 1 diabetes. Expressed TCRB transcripts were sequenced because the isolated RNA had all been reverse transcribed beforehand. Clones were read by immunoSEQ multiplex PCR, and TCRdb kept only the in-frame ones, dropping some. The repertoire holds 450,000 or so clones, with about 10% as singletons. The sequencing sample was made of naive CD4+ T cells from blood. All receptors come from a woman younger than 35 in good health.

This clone has a handful of counts. Within the sample, other DNA sequences also encode this same CDR3. V gene TRBV7-2 combines with J gene TRBJ2-5; D is ambiguous. V lost 1 base and J lost 1, with 7 bases in between. This CDR3 has 14 amino acids. Looked up from germline, CDR1 is SGHTA and CDR2 is FQGNSA. CDR3 amino acids: CASSLGGSQETQYF. The DNA of the CDR3 is TGTGCCAGCAGCTTAGGAGGTAGCCAAGAGACCCAGTACTTC.

The genes are TRBV29-1 and TRBJ1-2; D might be TRBD1 (5 bases). This CDR3 contains 14 residues. V was clipped by 6 bases and J by 0 bases, with 14 bases between them. Germline CDR1 reads SQVTM; CDR2 reads ANQGSEA. CDR3 sequence: CSVIEGRANYGYTF. CDR3 bases: TGCAGCGTGATCGAGGGGAGGGCTAACTATGGCTACACCTTC. The complete variable domain, with remaining parts taken from reference TRBV29-1 and TRBJ1-2, reads SAVISQKPSRDICQRGTSLTIQCQVDSQVTMMFWYRQQPGQSLTLIATANQGSEATYESGFVIDKFPISRPNLTFSTLTVSNMSPEDSSIYLCSVIEGRANYGYTFGSGTRLTVV.

The rearrangement uses TRBV28 and TRBJ2-7; TRBD2 is a possible D gene (5 bases). Germline values: CDR1 MDHEN, CDR2 SYDVKM. Trimming shortened V by 3 bases and J by 5 bases, and 11 bases separated the two germline ends. This CDR3 is built from 13 residues. CDR3 nucleotides: TGTGCCAGCAGTTTGGAGGCGCGGGACGAGCAGTACGTC. It encodes CASSLEARDEQYV.

The chain uses TRBV5-4 and TRBJ2-3; D tentatively reads TRBD1 or TRBD2 (5 bases each). The CDR3 runs to 15 residues. Germline loops: CDR1 SGHNT, CDR2 YYREEE (reference sequence). Trimming pared 5 bases from V and 0 bases from J, leaving 13 bases between. The CDR3 DNA follows: TGTGCCAGCAGATTGCCGGGACGGAGCACAGATACGCAGTATTTT. Amino acids: CASRLPGRSTDTQYF.

The chain combines TRBV19 with TRBJ2-4, with TRBD1 matching 8 bases. With V trimmed by 8 bases and J by 0 bases, 9 bases remained unmatched. The CDR3 is 16 residues long. Germline V CDR1 and CDR2: LNHDA, SQIVND (reference sequence). Here the CDR3 reads CASQPRGHLAKNIQYF. In DNA form, the CDR3 reads TGTGCCAGTCAACCCAGGGGGCACCTAGCCAAAAACATTCAGTACTTC.

This clone was recorded only once. The rearrangement uses TRBV27 and TRBJ2-4; TRBD1 or TRBD2 may be the D gene (5 bases each). Germline V lookup: CDR1 MNHEY, CDR2 SMNVEV (reference sequence). The V end was cut by 5 bases, the J end by 0 bases, with 17 bases between. There are 17 residues in the CDR3. The DNA of the CDR3 is TGTGCCAGCAGTCCGGGGAAGGGGATCCTAGCCAAAAACATTCAGTACTTC. Protein: CASSPGKGILAKNIQYF.

This clone has more than one count but fewer than ten. In nucleotides, the CDR3 is TGTGCCAGCAGTTACAAGGGGACAGGGGGTTATGAGCAGTTCTTC. Amino acids: CASSYKGTGGYEQFF. This rearrangement joins TRBV6-5 to TRBJ2-1; TRBD1 matches 11 bases. The trim removed 2 bases at V and 8 bases at J, leaving 5 bases unmatched. Germline assignment: CDR1 MNHEY and CDR2 SVGAGI. The CDR3 covers 15 residues.

This chain uses TRBV27 with TRBJ2-3, with 9 bases lining up with TRBD1. CDR1 and CDR2 (germline): MNHEY, SMNVEV (reference sequence). V shed 4 bases, J shed 3 bases, and the junction held 5 bases outside the gene matches. The CDR3 is made up of 15 amino acids. CDR3 residues: CASSSPGQGTDTQYF. In DNA, the CDR3 is TGTGCCAGCAGTTCCCCGGGACAGGGAACAGATACGCAGTATTTT.

This clone was picked up a small number of times. The chain links TRBV27 to TRBJ2-1; 9 bases map to TRBD1. The CDR3 is made up of 15 amino acids. Unmatched junction bases numbered 9, after V lost 8 bases and J lost 4 bases. The germline gives CDR1 MNHEY, CDR2 SMNVEV (reference sequence). The CDR3 sequence: CASSRTGVFYNEQFF. CDR3 DNA sequence: TGTGCCAGCTCACGGACAGGGGTGTTTTACAATGAGCAGTTCTTC.

The V and J genes are TRBV5-4 and TRBJ2-5, with 14 bases aligning to TRBD2. Germline CDR1 reads SGHNT; CDR2 reads YYREEE (reference sequence). The CDR3 is made up of 16 amino acids. With 2 bases clipped from V and 5 bases from J, the junction kept 5 bases outside the gene matches. The CDR3 DNA is TGTGCCAGCAGCTTCAGACTAGCGGGAGGGTCGGAGACCCAGTACTTC. It yields the protein CASSFRLAGGSETQYF.

Comment on this clone: Additional DNA sequences in this sample encode the identical CDR3. The gene calls are TRBV7-9 and TRBJ2-7; 7 bases agree with TRBD1. CDR3 length: 13 amino acids. Trimming removed 5 bases from V and 4 bases from J; junction bases left unmatched: 5. Germline CDR1 reads SEHNR; CDR2 reads FQNEAQ (reference sequence). The CDR3 DNA reads TGTGCCAGCAGCCGAGGACAGGTTTACGAGCAGTACTTC. Translation gives CASSRGQVYEQYF. Drawing the rest from reference TRBV7-9 and TRBJ2-7, the complete variable domain is DTGVSQNPRHKITKRGQNVTFRCDPISEHNRLYWYRQTLGQGPEFLTYFQNEAQLEKSRLLSDRFSAERPKGSFSTLEIQRTEQGDSAMYLCASSRGQVYEQYFGPGTRLTVT.

This clone was detected only a few times. The chain joins TRBV4-2 to TRBJ2-6, with D maybe TRBD1 (6 bases). CDR1 is LGHNA, CDR2 YNFKEQ, per germline. V lost 0 bases to trimming and J lost 1 base, with 7 bases between them. The CDR3 covers 16 residues. The CDR3 here is CASSQEQGSGANVLTF. In DNA form, the CDR3 reads TGTGCCAGCAGCCAAGAACAGGGTTCTGGGGCCAACGTCCTGACTTTC.

As for this clone: Distinct nucleotide sequences in the sample also encode this CDR3. This rearrangement joins TRBV9 to TRBJ2-5; no reliable D call. The germline V gene encodes CDR1 SGDLS and CDR2 YYNGEE. Trimming cost V 0 bases and J 2 bases, with 5 bases left between them. The length of the CDR3 is 13 residues. This CDR3 reads CASSVDVQETQYF. CDR3 bases: TGTGCCAGCAGCGTAGACGTTCAAGAGACCCAGTACTTC. Looking up the rest from reference TRBV9 and TRBJ2-5 gives the full variable domain: DSGVTQTPKHLITATGQRVTLRCSPRSGDLSVYWYQQSLDQGLQFLIQYYNGEERAKGNILERFSAQQFPDLHSELNLSSLELGDSALYFCASSVDVQETQYFGPGTRLLVL.

The chain's CDR3 is CASSRGGGGFVQPQHF. The CDR3 bases are TGTGCCAGCAGCCGGGGCGGAGGGGGCTTTGTTCAGCCCCAGCATTTT. The chain employs TRBV7-9 and TRBJ1-5; 7 bases fit TRBD1. V was pared by 5 bases and J by 6 bases, with 13 bases of the junction left unmatched. CDR3 length equals 16 residues. CDR1 SEHNR and CDR2 FQNEAQ come from the germline V gene (reference sequence).

CDR3 sequence: CASSSPRDDEKLFF. The CDR3, as DNA: TGTGCCAGCAGCTCTCCACGGGATGATGAAAAACTGTTTTTT. The chain combines TRBV5-4 with TRBJ1-4, with D uncertain. CDR1 and CDR2 (germline): SGHNT, YYREEE (reference sequence). Trimming removed 3 bases from V and 6 bases from J, with 12 bases in between. The CDR3 contains 14 residues.

This clone was recorded a few times. The rearrangement links TRBV15 to TRBJ2-3, with 10 bases identical to TRBD2. Per germline, CDR1 LNHNV and CDR2 YYDKDF (reference sequence). J gave up 0 bases and V 3 bases, and 9 bases lay outside the gene matches. The length of the CDR3 is 18 residues. DNA for the CDR3: TGTGCCACCAGCAGGGACGTAGCGGGGGGCCCTAGCACAGATACGCAGTATTTT. Protein: CATSRDVAGGPSTDTQYF.

The J gene is TRBJ2-1, the V gene TRBV7-8, with D possibly TRBD2 on 5 matching bases. CDR1 is SGHVS and CDR2 is FQNEAQ in the germline V gene. Trimming took off 3 bases at V and 4 bases at J, with 13 bases between the two ends. This CDR3 has 15 residues. The chain's CDR3 is CASSLDRTVYNEQFF. In DNA, the CDR3 is TGTGCCAGCAGCTTGGATCGGACTGTTTACAATGAGCAGTTCTTC.

Details on this clone: Other DNA sequences in the sample encode the same CDR3. This rearrangement joins TRBV5-1 to TRBJ2-5; TRBD2 aligns across 11 bases. The ends lost 3 bases at V and 4 bases at J; junction bases unmatched: 2. Germline CDR1 and CDR2: SGHRS and YFSETQ. The CDR3 length is 14 residues. The CDR3 DNA sequence: TGCGCCAGCAGCTCGACTAGCGGGGCAGAGACCCAGTACTTC. This gives the protein CASSSTSGAETQYF. Using reference TRBV5-1 and TRBJ2-5 for the parts outside the CDR3, the full variable domain is KAGVTQTPRYLIKTRGQQVTLSCSPISGHRSVSWYQQTPGQGLQFLFEYFSETQRNKGNFPGRFSGRQFSNSRSEMNVSTLELGDSALYLCASSSTSGAETQYFGPGTRLLVL.